The clone carrying this T cell receptor beta chain was seen only once. Its antigen is not known. According to the study, genomic DNA was the template for TCR beta VDJ and CDR3 profiling. MiXCR was run by TCRdb on the reads, yielding one entry per CDR3 protein. The table records about 130,000 distinct CDR3 sequences, around 46% of them present only once. These data originate in a study of CD8+CD57+ T cells in acquired aplastic anemia. Study overall: The mean DNA yield obtained from sorted CD4+ and CD8+ cells came to roughly 3.4 ug. Regarding the study as a whole: Overlap between patients and controls comprised roughly 28 CD8+ CDR3 sequences.

The CDR3 contains 12 residues. Losses at the gene ends were 7 bases for V and 5 bases for J; bases not matched to a gene: 1. From germline, CDR1 is LNHDA and CDR2 SQIVND (reference sequence). The clonotype originates from a human donor in good health, serving as a control. Sequencing used sorted CD4+, CD8+, or CD8+CD57+ T cells (not recorded which) from PBMCs. The rearrangement uses TRBV19 and TRBJ2-5; 10 bases align to TRBD2. The CDR3 sequence: CASMGLAETQYF. In DNA, the CDR3 is TGTGCCAGTATGGGACTAGCGGAGACCCAGTACTTC. Based on the CDR3 plus reference TRBV19 and TRBJ2-5, the full variable domain is DGGITQSPKYLFRKEGQNVTLSCEQNLNHDAMYWYRQDPGQGLRLIYYSQIVNDFQKGDIAEGYSVSREKKESFPLTVTSAQKNPTAFYLCASMGLAETQYFGPGTRLLVL.